Following are 26 T cell receptor beta chains from one sample sequenced in a study of CD8 T cells in ankylosing spondylitis. Whole-study findings and limits: What seemed typical of ankylosing spondylitis blood was a TCR beta motif built from about eight highly homologous variants.

Their target antigens are unknown. TCRdb called the 5' RACE reads again in MiXCR, with one record for every CDR3 protein. This table has about 390,000 distinct CDR3 sequences, about 20% appearing once. Sequenced: blood, either unsorted or a sorted T cell fraction (not recorded which). The receptor set was obtained from a male donor with ankylosing spondylitis.

This clonotype was seen a few times. The V call is TRBV6-5, the J call TRBJ1-6; D gene uncertain. V was clipped by 4 bases and J by 5 bases, with 6 bases between them. Germline V CDR1 and CDR2: MNHEY, SVGAGI. CDR3 size: 13 residues. The CDR3 DNA reads TGTGCCAGCAGTTCCGCCCATAATTCACCCCTCCACTTT. Translated: CASSSAHNSPLHF.

The chain couples TRBV7-3 to TRBJ2-1; 7 bases match TRBD2. Trimming took 2 bases from V and 7 from J; bases not matched to a gene: 11. From germline, CDR1 is SGHTA and CDR2 FQGTGA. The CDR3 spans 16 residues. The CDR3 loop reads CASSLLGGGPSNEQFF. Written as DNA, the CDR3 is TGTGCCAGCAGCTTATTGGGGGGAGGGCCGAGTAATGAGCAGTTCTTC.

The chain couples TRBV7-6 to TRBJ2-1, with TRBD1 identical over 7 bases. Losses at the gene ends were 3 bases for V and 7 bases for J; bases not matched to a gene: 6. Germline V CDR1 and CDR2: SGHVS, FNYEAQ. The CDR3 totals 14 residues. CDR3 residues: CASSLRGGWNEQFF. DNA for the CDR3: TGTGCCAGCAGCTTGAGAGGGGGCTGGAATGAGCAGTTCTTC.

J is TRBJ2-7 and V is TRBV11-3, with D tentatively TRBD1 (6 bases). The CDR3 totals 15 residues. Germline V gives CDR1 SGHNT, CDR2 YENEEA. Trimming pared 6 bases from V and 0 bases from J, leaving 15 bases between. The CDR3 nucleotides are TGTGCCAGCAGTCCCGACAGGCTAATCTCCTACGAGCAGTACTTC. This translates into CASSPDRLISYEQYF.

There are a few counts of this clonotype. CDR3 in amino acids: CASSSGPGTFYEQYF. The CDR3 DNA reads as TGTGCCAGCAGCTCCGGTCCCGGGACTTTCTACGAGCAGTACTTC. The rearrangement uses TRBV11-3 and TRBJ2-7; D is possibly TRBD2 (6 bases). This CDR3 spans 15 amino acids. V shed 4 bases and J shed 3 bases, with 16 bases lying between them. Germline V gene data show CDR1 as SGHNT and CDR2 as YENEEA.

The gene calls are TRBV5-1 and TRBJ2-3, with TRBD1 identical over 10 bases. J gave up 1 base and V 4 bases, and 3 bases lay outside the gene matches. The CDR3 runs to 15 residues. Germline V gene sequence: CDR1 SGHRS, CDR2 YFSETQ. CDR3 coding DNA: TGCGCCAGCAGCCGAGGGACAGGGGGCACAGATACGCAGTATTTT. It specifies CASSRGTGGTDTQYF.

The J gene is TRBJ1-1, the V gene TRBV5-8; D might be TRBD1 (6 bases). Between the trimmed V and J ends, which lost 1 base and 1 base, there was a span of 11 bases. Germline V gene sequence: CDR1 SGHTS, CDR2 YDEGEE. This CDR3 region has 15 residues. Here the CDR3 reads CASSLLGASNTEAFF. CDR3 in DNA: TGTGCCAGCAGCTTGTTGGGGGCATCGAACACTGAAGCTTTCTTT.

The table lists this clonotype with a few counts. V and J are TRBV29-1 and TRBJ2-6; 9 positions match TRBD1. The CDR3 contains 16 residues. CDR1 SQVTM and CDR2 ANQGSEA come from the germline V gene. V shed 6 bases, J shed 0 bases, and the junction held 6 bases outside the gene matches. CDR3 DNA sequence: TGCAGCGTCGGGACAGGGACCAGCTCTGGGGCCAACGTCCTGACTTTC. This codes for CSVGTGTSSGANVLTF.

This clonotype was detected only a few times. The chain uses TRBV7-8 and TRBJ2-7; D may be TRBD1 or TRBD2 (5 bases each). This CDR3 is 16 amino acids long. Germline V gene data show CDR1 as SGHVS and CDR2 as FQNEAQ. V gave up 0 bases and J gave up 2 bases, with 14 bases separating them. The CDR3 DNA reads TGTGCCAGCAGCTTAGCTGTAGGGACCCCCACCTACGAGCAGTACTTC. Its protein is CASSLAVGTPTYEQYF.

CDR3 sequence (DNA): TGTGCCAGCAAGAGGACAGGCACAGATACGCAGTATTTT. Encoded protein: CASKRTGTDTQYF. The rearrangement joins TRBV6-1 to TRBJ2-3; weak D call: TRBD1 (6 bases). The V and J ends lost 7 bases and 1 base respectively, with 9 bases between them. The V gene's germline CDR1 is MNHNS and CDR2 SASEGT. The CDR3 length is 13 residues.

Ten or more counts support this clonotype. This sequence joins TRBV29-1 and TRBJ2-5; D uncertain. CDR3 size: 11 residues. The germline V gene has CDR1 SQVTM and CDR2 ANQGSEA. Trimming pared 4 bases from V and 1 base from J, leaving 4 bases between. As DNA, the CDR3 is TGCAGCGTTGTGGGCCAAGAGACCCAGTACTTC. Translation gives CSVVGQETQYF.

The rearrangement uses TRBV15 and TRBJ2-4, with D unresolved. This CDR3 contains 13 residues. Germline assignment: CDR1 LNHNV and CDR2 YYDKDF (reference sequence). The germline V and J ends were trimmed by 4 bases and 0 bases, with 4 bases remaining between them. CDR3 DNA: TGTGCCACCAGCACTCTAGCCAAAAACATTCAGTACTTC. Translation: CATSTLAKNIQYF.

The gene calls are TRBV20-1 and TRBJ2-7, with 8 nucleotides matching TRBD1. Germline-derived CDR1 and CDR2 are DFQATT and SNEGSKA (reference sequence). This CDR3 is 13 amino acids long. With 5 bases clipped from V and 2 bases from J, the junction kept 5 bases outside the gene matches. For the CDR3, the DNA is TGCAGTGCTGGGGTACAGGGGGCCTACGAGCAGTACTTC. Translating it yields CSAGVQGAYEQYF.

The chain carries TRBV7-3 and TRBJ2-3; D is uncertain. Germline lookup yields CDR1 SGHTA and CDR2 FQGTGA. CDR3 length equals 13 residues. V was pared by 6 bases and J by 1 base, with 8 bases between. CDR3 sequence reads: CASRETGTDTQYF. For the CDR3, the DNA is TGTGCCAGCAGGGAAACAGGCACAGATACGCAGTATTTT.

V is TRBV2 and J is TRBJ2-1; 7 bases align to TRBD1. V lost 6 bases and J lost 10; bases outside the gene matches: 9. The CDR3 runs to 13 residues. Germline lookup yields CDR1 SNHLY and CDR2 FYNNEI. This CDR3 is CASRDWTGGEQFF. CDR3 nucleotide sequence: TGTGCCAGCAGAGATTGGACAGGTGGCGAGCAGTTCTTC.

A few counts support this clonotype. The chain carries TRBV6-5 and TRBJ2-2, with a tentative D call TRBD2 (5 bases). Trimming took 6 bases from V and 6 from J, leaving 8 bases between them. The V gene's germline CDR1 is MNHEY and CDR2 SVGAGI. CDR3 length equals 12 residues. In nucleotides, the CDR3 is TGTGCCAGCAGCCGGGGTGCCGGGGAGCTGTTTTTT. This encodes CASSRGAGELFF.

This clonotype was seen many times. The chain couples TRBV7-6 to TRBJ1-6; D might be TRBD1 (5 bases). This CDR3 contains 16 residues. Germline V gives CDR1 SGHVS, CDR2 FNYEAQ. The V gene lost 0 bases and the J gene lost 7 bases, with 13 bases spanning the gap. DNA of the CDR3: TGTGCCAGCAGCTTAGCGGGGCCACGAGAGAATTCACCCCTCCACTTT. As protein: CASSLAGPRENSPLHF. Drawing the rest from reference TRBV7-6 and TRBJ1-6, the complete variable domain is GAGVSQSPRYKVTKRGQDVALRCDPISGHVSLYWYRQALGQGPEFLTYFNYEAQQDKSGLPNDRFSAERPEGSISTLTIQRTEQRDSAMYRCASSLAGPRENSPLHFGNGTRLTVT.

V gene TRBV7-3 combines with J gene TRBJ2-1; D not resolved. V dropped 0 bases and J dropped 7 bases, with 22 bases sitting between them. This CDR3 has 18 residues. Germline V gives CDR1 SGHTA, CDR2 FQGTGA. CDR3 in DNA: TGTGCCAGCAGCTTAACCTATGTGTCCCCTCTCTCTCCTAATGAGCAGTTCTTC. It codes for CASSLTYVSPLSPNEQFF.

The rearrangement joins TRBV29-1 to TRBJ2-5, with D unclear. The V gene's germline CDR1 is SQVTM and CDR2 ANQGSEA. The CDR3 sequence is 13 residues long. Trimming stripped 1 base from V and 5 bases from J, with 11 bases between. The DNA of the CDR3 is TGCAGCGTTGAAGGAAGGGCAGTTGAGACCCAGTACTTC. Translation gives CSVEGRAVETQYF. The entire variable domain, with the rest obtained from reference TRBV29-1 and TRBJ2-5, is as follows: SAVISQKPSRDICQRGTSLTIQCQVDSQVTMMFWYRQQPGQSLTLIATANQGSEATYESGFVIDKFPISRPNLTFSTLTVSNMSPEDSSIYLCSVEGRAVETQYFGPGTRLLVL.

Many counts were recorded for this clonotype. The chain carries TRBV12-3 or TRBV12-4 and TRBJ2-3; unclear D gene. The V gene lost 3 bases and the J gene lost 7 bases, with 5 bases spanning the gap. This CDR3 has 11 residues. The CDR3 region is CASSLGYTQYF. The CDR3 DNA reads as TGTGCCAGCAGTTTGGGTTATACGCAGTATTTT.

The chain uses TRBV19 and TRBJ1-1; 8 bases map to TRBD1. The CDR3 consists of 17 residues. V gave up 4 bases and J gave up 0 bases; unmatched junction bases: 10. Looked up from germline, CDR1 is LNHDA and CDR2 is SQIVND (reference sequence). The CDR3 DNA sequence: TGTGCCAGTAGTAAATCGGGACAGGCGGGAATGAACACTGAAGCTTTCTTT. This sequence encodes CASSKSGQAGMNTEAFF.

Note on this clonotype: The germline gene is not matched at one end of the junction; a read error may be the cause. Written as DNA, the CDR3 is TGTGCCAGCAGCTTAAGAATAGCGGGAGTAGTGGATGAGCAATTCTTC. Protein sequence: CASSLRIAGVVDEQFF. The gene calls are TRBV7-3 and TRBJ2-1; 9 bases map to TRBD2. The CDR3 covers 16 residues. Germline-derived CDR1 and CDR2 are SGHTA and FQGTGA.

The genes are TRBV5-1 and TRBJ1-1; 9 bases align to TRBD1. This CDR3 region has 16 residues. Germline loops: CDR1 SGHRS, CDR2 YFSETQ. V was pared by 2 bases and J by 1 base, with 6 bases of the junction left unmatched. The CDR3, as DNA: TGCGCCAGCAGCTTCACAGGGGGCTTATCGAACACTGAAGCTTTCTTT. Amino acids: CASSFTGGLSNTEAFF.

The chain is built from TRBV24-1 and TRBJ2-2; maybe TRBD2 (6 bases). The germline V gene encodes CDR1 KGHDR and CDR2 SFDVKD. The CDR3 extends over 15 amino acids. V was shortened by 7 bases and J by 1 base, with 12 bases between the two germline ends. The CDR3, as DNA: TGTGCCACCAGCGCGGCGGGGTGGAACACCGGGGAGCTGTTTTTT. Translated, it gives CATSAAGWNTGELFF.

J is TRBJ2-3 and V is TRBV20-1; 10 bases fit TRBD1. Losses at the gene ends were 5 bases for V and 5 bases for J; bases not matched to a gene: 10. Germline assignment: CDR1 DFQATT and CDR2 SNEGSKA (reference sequence). The CDR3 totals 15 residues. The CDR3 nucleotides are TGCAGTGCTGTCCCGGGACAGGGGTGGATAGATACGCAGTATTTT. Translation: CSAVPGQGWIDTQYF.

The rearrangement uses TRBV29-1 and TRBJ1-4; maybe TRBD1 (5 bases). Germline CDR1 and CDR2: SQVTM and ANQGSEA. Trimming removed 4 bases at V and 8 bases at J, with 17 bases between. This CDR3 region has 14 residues. The DNA of the CDR3 is TGCAGCGTTGTTTACCGGGGCAAGAGAGAAAAACTGTTTTTT. This encodes CSVVYRGKREKLFF.